Following are 26 T cell receptor beta chains from one sample sequenced in a study of T cells after yellow fever vaccination. TCRdb redid the calling of the 5' RACE reads with MiXCR, one entry per CDR3 protein. The repertoire includes some 390,000 distinct CDR3 sequences, more than 5.5% of them detected once, and around 16% sits in the top ten. The material was PBMCs, obtained 5 days after the yellow fever booster vaccination. The receptors come from a man younger than 45 who received the YFV17D yellow fever vaccine.

This clonotype showed up many times. The rearrangement uses TRBV6-2 or TRBV6-3 and TRBJ2-7, with 9 bases matching TRBD1. Germline V lookup: CDR1 MNHEY, CDR2 SVGEGT. CDR3 length equals 18 residues. J was trimmed by 1 base and V by 0 bases; bases with no gene match: 10. The CDR3 DNA sequence: TGTGCCAGCAGTTACTCGGTCTCGGGGACAGGGCGGTCCTACGAGCAGTACTTC. Its protein product is CASSYSVSGTGRSYEQYF.

The chain combines TRBV9 with TRBJ2-5, with 7 bases aligning to TRBD2. Per germline, CDR1 SGDLS and CDR2 YYNGEE. Germline trimming cut 0 bases from V and 1 base from J; bases unmatched to any gene: 12. This CDR3 has 18 amino acids. The CDR3 reads CASSVGWTRASTQETQYF. In DNA form, the CDR3 reads TGTGCCAGCAGCGTAGGTTGGACTAGAGCGTCGACCCAAGAGACCCAGTACTTC. Together with reference TRBV9 and TRBJ2-5, the CDR3 gives the full variable domain: DSGVTQTPKHLITATGQRVTLRCSPRSGDLSVYWYQQSLDQGLQFLIQYYNGEERAKGNILERFSAQQFPDLHSELNLSSLELGDSALYFCASSVGWTRASTQETQYFGPGTRLLVL.

The chain links TRBV2 to TRBJ1-4; 7 bases map to TRBD1. The V gene's germline CDR1 is SNHLY and CDR2 FYNNEI. V lost 3 bases and J lost 5; bases outside the gene matches: 12. This CDR3 comprises 17 residues. CDR3 sequence: CASSDFYLGQSNEKLFF. In nucleotides, the CDR3 is TGTGCCAGCAGTGATTTTTATTTGGGACAGAGCAATGAAAAACTGTTTTTT.

This clonotype was detected ten times or more. The chain has TRBV29-1 and TRBJ2-3; no definite D call. This CDR3 contains 12 residues. V lost 2 bases and J 0 bases, leaving 3 bases between the germline ends. Germline V gene data show CDR1 as SQVTM and CDR2 as ANQGSEA. The CDR3 DNA follows: TGCAGCGTTGAACCGAGCACAGATACGCAGTATTTT. Its translation is CSVEPSTDTQYF.

The sample holds a few counts of this clonotype. J is TRBJ2-7 and V is TRBV10-3, with 9 bases lining up with TRBD1. Germline V gene data show CDR1 as ENHRY and CDR2 as SYGVKD. This CDR3 is 15 amino acids long. With V trimmed by 11 bases and J by 3 bases, 14 bases remained unmatched. CDR3 in amino acids: CASTSLGTGNYEQYF. DNA of the CDR3: TGTGCCTCGACCAGCCTAGGGACAGGGAACTACGAGCAGTACTTC.

This clonotype showed up many times. This rearrangement joins TRBV3-1 to TRBJ1-1, with D possibly TRBD1 on 6 matching bases. This CDR3 spans 12 amino acids. From germline, CDR1 is LGHDT and CDR2 YNNKEL (reference sequence). Between the trimmed V and J ends, which lost 4 bases and 6 bases, there was a span of 9 bases. CDR3 nucleotide sequence: TGTGCCAGCAGCCCACAGGGCTCTGAAGCTTTCTTT. Protein: CASSPQGSEAFF.

This clonotype showed up many times. This clone may be a read error of a much larger clone one base away. The chain combines TRBV7-8 with TRBJ2-2, with unresolved D. V was clipped by 3 bases and J by 7 bases, with 3 bases between them. The CDR3 length is 11 residues. Germline CDR1 is SGHVS and CDR2 is FQNEAQ. CDR3: CASSFRGELFF. Here the CDR3 DNA reads TGTGCCAGCAGCTTCCGCGGGGAGCTGTTTTTT.

This clonotype was observed at least ten times. The chain is built from TRBV5-1 and TRBJ2-1; D remains unclear. The CDR3 is made up of 15 amino acids. Trimming removed 4 bases at V and 4 bases at J, with 15 bases between. From germline, CDR1 is SGHRS and CDR2 YFSETQ. In DNA, the CDR3 is TGCGCCAGCAGCGCGGAAGGGCAGGCATACAATGAGCAGTTCTTC. As protein: CASSAEGQAYNEQFF.

This clonotype has ten or more counts. The V call is TRBV10-2, the J call TRBJ2-1, with D possibly matching TRBD1 (6 bases). Trimming cost V 3 bases and J 7 bases, with 7 bases left between them. Germline V gene lookup returns CDR1 WSHSY and CDR2 SAAADI. The CDR3 length is 12 residues. The CDR3 DNA is TGCGCCAGCAGTGATCAGGGGAATGAGCAGTTCTTC. Its translation is CASSDQGNEQFF.

This clonotype was detected a few times. J is TRBJ1-1 and V is TRBV6-6; D possibly corresponds to TRBD1 (5 bases). The CDR3 loop spans 12 amino acids. Per the germline V gene, CDR1 is MNHNY and CDR2 is SVGAGI (reference sequence). Between the trimmed V and J ends, which lost 8 bases and 5 bases, there was a span of 12 bases. CDR3 residues: CASWLGGTEAFF. The CDR3, as DNA: TGTGCCAGCTGGTTGGGGGGAACTGAAGCTTTCTTT.

This chain connects TRBV7-8 to TRBJ1-5; 7 bases are a match to TRBD1. The CDR3 runs to 17 residues. The V and J ends lost 0 bases and 2 bases, in that order; junction bases with no gene match: 7. Germline V lookup: CDR1 SGHVS, CDR2 FQNEAQ. CDR3 amino acids: CASSLAAGGRGNQPQHF. CDR3 DNA sequence: TGTGCCAGCAGCTTAGCGGCAGGGGGAAGGGGCAATCAGCCCCAGCATTTT.

This clonotype was picked up a small number of times. The chain joins TRBV20-1 to TRBJ2-1, with TRBD2 as a possible D gene (5 bases). The CDR3 spans 17 residues. The germline V gene has CDR1 DFQATT and CDR2 SNEGSKA (reference sequence). V lost 0 bases to trimming and J lost 4 bases, with 19 bases between them. The CDR3 here is CSARDTTAGRLYNEQFF. CDR3 DNA: TGCAGTGCTAGAGACACAACCGCGGGCCGACTGTACAATGAGCAGTTCTTC.

The rearrangement links TRBV5-4 to TRBJ2-3; 8 nucleotides match TRBD1. V lost 2 bases to trimming and J lost 4 bases; unmatched junction nucleotides: 6. CDR1 SGHNT and CDR2 YYREEE come from the germline V gene (reference sequence). The CDR3 length is 15 residues. In nucleotides, the CDR3 is TGTGCCAGCAGCTTTCCCCAGGGGGCTGCAGATACGCAGTATTTT. Translating gives CASSFPQGAADTQYF. Full variable domain (remainder filled in from reference TRBV5-4 and TRBJ2-3): ETGVTQSPTHLIKTRGQQVTLRCSSQSGHNTVSWYQQALGQGPQFIFQYYREEENGRGNFPPRFSGLQFPNYSSELNVNALELDDSALYLCASSFPQGAADTQYFGPGTRLTVL.

The chain employs TRBV20-1 and TRBJ2-7; 8 bases are shared with TRBD2. CDR1 and CDR2 from the germline V gene are DFQATT and SNEGSKA (reference sequence). This CDR3 is built from 15 residues. DNA for the CDR3: TGCAGCCCAAGGGGTAGCGGGGAATTCCCTTACGAGCAGTACTTC. It yields the protein CSPRGSGEFPYEQYF.

This clonotype has just a few counts. The V call is TRBV19, the J call TRBJ1-2; 10 bases are shared with TRBD1. CDR3 length equals 15 residues. The ends lost 3 bases at V and 4 bases at J; junction bases unmatched: 5. CDR1 is LNHDA, CDR2 SQIVND, per germline (reference sequence). The DNA for the CDR3 is TGTGCCAGTAGTATCGACAGGGGGCGCGGCTATGGCTACACCTTC. This encodes CASSIDRGRGYGYTF.

The genes are TRBV25-1 and TRBJ2-7; no reliable D call. Germline V gene sequence: CDR1 MGHDK, CDR2 SYGVNS. V was trimmed by 6 bases and J by 6 bases, leaving 9 bases between them. The CDR3 extends over 11 amino acids. The CDR3 sequence is CASRDKAEQYF. CDR3 bases: TGTGCCAGCAGAGACAAGGCCGAGCAGTACTTC.

The chain links TRBV12-3 or TRBV12-4 to TRBJ2-3, with 8 nucleotides matching TRBD1. With V trimmed by 3 bases and J by 5 bases, 10 bases remained unmatched. The CDR3 consists of 16 residues. The CDR3: CASSFAAGGRVDTQYF. The CDR3 DNA follows: TGTGCCAGCAGTTTTGCCGCAGGGGGCCGAGTAGATACGCAGTATTTT.

This clonotype was detected a few times. This CDR3 reads CASSQDGTSGSSWVGELFF. The CDR3 DNA is TGCGCCAGCAGCCAAGATGGGACTAGCGGGAGTTCTTGGGTCGGGGAGCTGTTTTTT. This rearrangement joins TRBV4-3 to TRBJ2-2, with 14 bases that match TRBD2. The V and J ends lost 0 bases and 7 bases, in that order; junction bases with no gene match: 10. This CDR3 is 19 amino acids long. Germline V gene lookup returns CDR1 LGHNA and CDR2 YSLEER.

This clonotype was detected a few times. V usage is TRBV12-3 or TRBV12-4 and J usage is TRBJ2-5; D is undetermined. The CDR3 covers 13 residues. Trimming left V 4 bases short and J 4 bases short, with 10 bases between. The CDR3 DNA reads TGTGCCAGCAGTTGGGTAGTTCGAGAGACCCAGTACTTC. It encodes CASSWVVRETQYF.

There are a few counts of this clonotype. J is TRBJ2-1 and V is TRBV4-2, with D perhaps matching TRBD1 (6 bases). The V gene lost 2 bases and the J gene lost 0 bases, with 11 bases spanning the gap. The CDR3 runs 16 residues. CDR1 LGHNA and CDR2 YNFKEQ come from the germline V gene. The CDR3 sequence: CASSQHRVDSYNEQFF. Here the CDR3 DNA reads TGTGCCAGCAGCCAACACAGGGTAGACTCCTACAATGAGCAGTTCTTC.

Ten or more counts support this clonotype. The rearrangement links TRBV19 to TRBJ2-7; TRBD2 agrees at 8 bases. Germline V gene lookup returns CDR1 LNHDA and CDR2 SQIVND (reference sequence). The J segment lost 2 bases and the V segment lost 5 bases, leaving 11 bases of the junction unmatched. This CDR3 is built from 16 residues. CDR3 amino acids: CASSSREGLPTYEQYF. DNA for the CDR3: TGTGCCAGTAGTTCCCGGGAGGGCCTCCCCACCTACGAGCAGTACTTC.

This clonotype has a handful of counts. V is TRBV4-3 and J is TRBJ2-7, with a weak D call TRBD1 (6 bases). Germline V lookup: CDR1 LGHNA, CDR2 YSLEER. CDR3 size: 15 residues. Deletions cut 2 bases from V and 4 bases from J, with 15 bases between. CDR3 sequence (DNA): TGCGCCAGCAGCCAATCATGGACAGCAGCTTACGAGCAGTACTTC. Protein sequence: CASSQSWTAAYEQYF.

In this sample, this clonotype turned up many times. This sequence joins TRBV4-3 and TRBJ2-1; TRBD2 matches 7 bases. This CDR3 is built from 16 residues. Unmatched junction bases numbered 7, after V lost 1 base and J lost 4 bases. Germline CDR1 is LGHNA and CDR2 is YSLEER. CDR3 amino acids: CASSQVSLAAYNEQFF. The CDR3 nucleotides are TGCGCCAGCAGCCAAGTTTCCCTAGCGGCTTACAATGAGCAGTTCTTC.

This clonotype was picked up a small number of times. The rearrangement links TRBV20-1 to TRBJ1-4; maybe TRBD1 (5 bases). The germline CDR1 and CDR2 sequences are DFQATT and SNEGSKA (reference sequence). The CDR3 has 11 amino acids. The ends were cut back, 6 bases at V and 8 bases at J, with 10 bases in the middle. CDR3 sequence (DNA): TGCAGTGCGGGGGAGGGGGAAAAACTGTTTTTT. It encodes CSAGEGEKLFF.

This clonotype has a single count. The V gene is TRBV13, the J gene TRBJ2-3; 16 bases line up with TRBD2. The CDR3 spans 19 residues. The germline V gene encodes CDR1 PRHDT and CDR2 FYEKMQ (reference sequence). V lost 3 bases and J lost 4; bases outside the gene matches: 10. CDR3 protein: CASSFWGLAGGNLSDTQYF. The CDR3 DNA reads as TGTGCCAGCAGCTTTTGGGGACTAGCGGGAGGGAATCTTTCAGATACGCAGTATTTT.

This chain joins TRBV23-1 and TRBJ2-7, with D maybe TRBD1 (6 bases). TRBV23-1 is placed among ORFs of uncertain function. The CDR3 covers 11 residues. The CDR3: CGRHRVWEQYF. The CDR3 DNA reads TGCGGCCGTCACAGGGTGTGGGAGCAGTACTTC.